This T cell receptor beta chain was obtained from a study of regulatory T cells in long-lasting Graves disease. General observations from the study: Persistent disease samples used TRBV28, TRBJ1-2 and TRBJ2-5 preferentially. Thyroid tissue was not studied; only peripheral blood was.

As to time point: newly diagnosed GD, antithyroid drugs for less than 3 months. Researchers made the TCR library from RNA that was extracted from PBMCs. Graves' disease diagnosis relied on American Thyroid Association guidelines. This clonotype was found a few times. Its antigen is as yet unknown. Germline V lookup: CDR1 MNHEY, CDR2 SVGAGI. V was clipped by 0 bases and J by 8 bases; unmatched bases: 2. This CDR3 has 13 residues. Sequencing libraries for TCR beta were prepared with iRepertoire HTBI primers and Arm-PCR of CDR3 regions. One entry per CDR3 protein results from TCRdb running MiXCR on the multiplex PCR reads. The data contain fewer than 650,000 distinct CDR3 sequences, about 15% of them singletons. The data were also submitted as part of a second study, on T cells in Graves' hyperthyroidism and ophthalmopathy. As that report states: The HTBI set primed first-round TCR CDR3 RT-PCR.

This TCR was sampled from a woman aged 30 to 39 with Graves disease. The J gene is TRBJ1-1, the V gene TRBV6-5; 8 bases fit TRBD1. The starting material was peripheral blood mononuclear cells (PBMCs), obtained at new diagnosis, from a patient treated with antithyroid drugs. DNA of the CDR3: TGTGCCAGCAGTTACTCGGGGACAGGCGAAGCTTTCTTT. Encoded protein: CASSYSGTGEAFF.